Each of the 4 T cell receptor beta chains below was sequenced from the same sample in a study of shared clonotypes between healthy human individuals. Only in-frame clones appear in the TCRdb table, and some are missing; sequencing was by immunoSEQ multiplex PCR. This sample has 300,000 to 400,000 clones; around four fifths occur once, and the top ten carry 10%. Sequencing used memory CD4+ T cells sorted from blood. Subset defined: CD45RA-negative fraction. These TCRs come from a man aged 30 to 45 in good health.

The chain has TRBV10-3 and TRBJ1-1; 7 bases align to TRBD1. The germline gives CDR1 ENHRY, CDR2 SYGVKD. With 5 bases clipped from V and 10 bases from J, the junction kept 19 bases outside the gene matches. This CDR3 is built from 16 residues. As DNA, the CDR3 is TGTGCCATCAGTACGGGGACAGTTCGAGGCGGGTGGGGAGCTTTCTTT. Translation gives CAISTGTVRGGWGAFF.

The chain recombines TRBV28 with TRBJ2-7; no clear D. Germline V CDR1 and CDR2: MDHEN, SYDVKM. V lost 3 bases, J lost 3 bases, and 12 bases lay in between. The CDR3 loop spans 14 amino acids. The CDR3 region is CASSFSGRNYEQYF. The CDR3 coding sequence is TGTGCCAGCAGTTTTTCGGGTAGGAACTACGAGCAGTACTTC.

This rearrangement joins TRBV7-2 to TRBJ2-2; D uncertain. V lost 3 bases to trimming and J lost 1 base, with 6 bases between them. Per germline, CDR1 SGHTA and CDR2 FQGNSA. The CDR3 runs 14 residues. DNA of the CDR3: TGTGCCAGCAGCTTCGACCTGAACACCGGGGAGCTGTTTTTT. This translates into CASSFDLNTGELFF.

This clone was seen only a few times. The chain is built from TRBV9 and TRBJ1-5; D uncertain. Trimming removed 6 bases from V and 1 base from J, with 11 bases in between. The CDR3 has 14 amino acids. Germline CDR1 is SGDLS and CDR2 is YYNGEE. CDR3 sequence: CASNRSPSNQPQHF. As DNA, the CDR3 is TGTGCCAGCAATCGATCACCGAGCAATCAGCCCCAGCATTTT.